This T cell receptor (beta chain) stems from a study of T cells after yellow fever vaccination. Looking at the study overall: Fractions containing few cells were prepared with SMART-Seq v4 Ultra Low Input.

TCRdb fed the 5' RACE reads into MiXCR, producing one record per CDR3 protein. There are 550,000 to 750,000 distinct CDR3 sequences in the sample; about 14% occur only once, and 11% to 15% lies in the top ten. The length of the CDR3 is 12 residues. Germline loops: CDR1 SGHVS, CDR2 FNYEAQ. With 3 bases removed from V and 10 bases from J, the gap between germline ends came to 10 bases. Sequenced here: PBMCs, sampled on the day of the yellow fever booster vaccination. This chain uses TRBV7-6 with TRBJ2-1; possible D gene TRBD1, 6 bases. The source is a man younger than 45 who received the YFV17D yellow fever vaccine. The CDR3 region is CASSFSGQEQFF. Here the CDR3 DNA reads TGTGCCAGCAGCTTTTCTGGACAGGAGCAGTTCTTC.